The 10 T cell receptor beta chains presented below share a single source sample, sequenced in a study of T cell responses to AZD1222 COVID-19 vaccine. Using immunoSEQ multiplex PCR, the repertoire was profiled, and TCRdb retains in-frame clones only, with some absent. Seen here are 120,000 to 150,000 clones, around 90% observed once, and the top ten hold 2.5% to 3.5%. This specimen was peripheral blood, taken on day 0 of AZD1222 vaccination. These receptors were obtained from an adult in good health.

The CDR3 loop is CAGHRGDEQYF. The CDR3 DNA reads TGTGCCGGACACAGGGGAGACGAGCAGTACTTC. The chain recombines TRBV9 with TRBJ2-7; 7 nucleotides align to TRBD1. Germline V gives CDR1 SGDLS, CDR2 YYNGEE. CDR3 size: 11 residues. Trimming cost V 10 bases and J 5 bases; bases outside gene matches: 6.

This chain connects TRBV28 to TRBJ2-4, with D possibly being TRBD1 (5 bases). CDR1 and CDR2 (germline): MDHEN, SYDVKM. This CDR3 spans 14 amino acids. Trimming removed 3 bases from V and 6 bases from J, with 12 bases in between. The CDR3 sequence: CASSFLRVVNIQYF. The CDR3 DNA follows: TGTGCCAGCAGTTTCCTCAGGGTAGTAAACATTCAGTACTTC.

This chain joins TRBV6-2 or TRBV6-3 and TRBJ1-2; D call uncertain. CDR1 and CDR2 (germline): MNHEY, SVGEGT. The CDR3 runs to 14 residues. Trimming shortened V by 5 bases and J by 3 bases, and 13 bases separated the two germline ends. CDR3 residues: CASSPSDGYYGYTF. The DNA for the CDR3 is TGTGCCAGCAGTCCATCGGACGGATACTATGGCTACACCTTC.

V gene TRBV27 combines with J gene TRBJ2-1, with D perhaps being TRBD1 or TRBD2 (5 bases each). The CDR3 spans 12 residues. Germline values: CDR1 MNHEY, CDR2 SMNVEV (reference sequence). V dropped 6 bases and J dropped 6 bases, with 9 bases sitting between them. In DNA, the CDR3 is TGTGCCAGCAGCAGGGACCTCAATGAGCAGTTCTTC. Translated, it gives CASSRDLNEQFF.

The CDR3 DNA is TGTGCCAGCAGCGGGGGACTCGAGACCGGGGAGCTGTTTTTT. Its protein product is CASSGGLETGELFF. The chain employs TRBV5-6 and TRBJ2-2; D might be TRBD2 (6 bases). This CDR3 contains 14 residues. CDR1 and CDR2 (germline): SGHDT, YYEEEE. The germline V and J ends were trimmed by 4 bases and 5 bases, with 12 bases remaining between them.

The gene calls are TRBV29-1 and TRBJ2-7; TRBD2 might be the D (6 bases). This CDR3 comprises 14 residues. With 4 bases removed from V and 1 base from J, the gap between germline ends came to 14 bases. Germline V gene lookup returns CDR1 SQVTM and CDR2 ANQGSEA. CDR3 protein: CSVAHSGPSYEQYF. The CDR3 nucleotides read TGCAGCGTTGCCCATAGCGGTCCTTCCTACGAGCAGTACTTC.

This clone was counted once. Distinct nucleotide sequences in the sample also encode this CDR3. The genes are TRBV7-6 and TRBJ2-7, with 9 bases identical to TRBD2. From germline, CDR1 is SGHVS and CDR2 FNYEAQ. V lost 0 bases and J lost 5; bases outside the gene matches: 5. This CDR3 has 15 residues. DNA for the CDR3: TGTGCCAGCAGCTTAGCTCTAGCGGGAAGAAACGAGCAGTACTTC. Translated: CASSLALAGRNEQYF.

The V and J genes are TRBV6-5 and TRBJ2-7; TRBD1 is a possible D gene (5 bases). This CDR3 has 14 residues. V dropped 2 bases and J dropped 2 bases, with 10 bases sitting between them. From germline, CDR1 is MNHEY and CDR2 SVGAGI. This chain's CDR3 is CASSYPGKPYEQYF. The CDR3 region has the DNA TGTGCCAGCAGTTACCCAGGGAAGCCCTACGAGCAGTACTTC.

The chain is built from TRBV9 and TRBJ2-2, with 11 bases identical to TRBD2. The V gene end was trimmed by 3 bases and the J gene end by 1 base; junction bases not matched to a gene: 2. The CDR3 runs to 16 residues. CDR1 is SGDLS and CDR2 is YYNGEE in the germline V gene. This chain's CDR3 is CASSAGTSGNTGELFF. CDR3 coding DNA: TGTGCCAGCAGCGCCGGGACTAGCGGGAACACCGGGGAGCTGTTTTTT.

This clone has only one observation. The chain carries TRBV5-6 and TRBJ1-6; 8 positions match TRBD1. From germline, CDR1 is SGHDT and CDR2 YYEEEE. The CDR3 is made up of 13 amino acids. V lost 4 bases to trimming and J lost 16 bases; unmatched junction nucleotides: 10. This chain's CDR3 is CASSEATGVGLHF. For the CDR3, the DNA is TGTGCCAGCAGCGAAGCGACAGGGGTCGGACTCCACTTT.